This T cell receptor beta chain was profiled in a study of blood T cell repertoires in COVID-19. Study background: Donors in Cohort 3 counted as recovered after two negative PCRs, clearance, or symptom resolution. Sites across the United States, Italy and Spain contributed samples from acute and convalescent COVID-19. T cells, B-cell-depleted T cells, or PBMCs supplied cDNA or gDNA.

Produced via immunoSEQ multiplex PCR; TCRdb's table is partial and in-frame only. The table has roughly 200,000 clones, roughly 86% seen once. The germline CDR1 and CDR2 sequences are SGHDN and FVKESK. Trimming removed 2 bases from V and 5 bases from J; junction bases left unmatched: 13. There are 20 residues in the CDR3. Participants' own reports of clinical history determined their cohort assignment. The chain combines TRBV14 with TRBJ2-2; 14 nucleotides line up with TRBD2. The TCR sequence derives from a middle-aged woman in a cohort exposed to, infected with or recovered from COVID-19 (not recorded which). The sample taken for sequencing was PBMCs or T cells enriched from blood (not recorded which). CDR3: CASSQNPPGLAGGGTGELFF. CDR3 sequence (DNA): TGTGCCAGCAGCCAAAATCCCCCAGGACTAGCGGGAGGAGGGACCGGGGAGCTGTTTTTT.